These 3 T cell receptor beta chains were sequenced from one sample in a study of early T cells in non-severe SARS-CoV-2 infection. TCRdb reanalysed the 5' RACE reads using MiXCR and keeps one entry per CDR3 protein. This sample yields tens of thousands of distinct CDR3 sequences, of which more than 9% are seen a single time; around 15% belongs to the top ten. The sequenced sample consisted of whole blood. All receptors come from an adult who was a healthcare worker with PCR-confirmed SARS-CoV-2 infection or an uninfected control (not recorded which).

This chain links TRBV20-1 with TRBJ2-7, with no clear D. CDR1 is DFQATT, CDR2 SNEGSKA, per germline (reference sequence). Trimming shortened V by 4 bases and J by 2 bases, and 15 bases separated the two germline ends. The CDR3 spans 14 residues. CDR3 in amino acids: CSATPILQPYEQYF. CDR3 nucleotides: TGCAGTGCTACCCCGATCCTTCAACCCTACGAGCAGTACTTC.

V usage is TRBV11-2 and J usage is TRBJ2-7, with 9 nucleotides matching TRBD1. V lost 2 bases, J lost 2 bases, and 4 bases stayed unmatched. Germline V lookup: CDR1 SGHAT, CDR2 FQNNGV. The CDR3 is 15 amino acids. This chain's CDR3 is CASSLRGQGPYEQYF. Here the CDR3 DNA reads TGTGCCAGCAGCTTACGTGGACAGGGGCCCTACGAGCAGTACTTC.

In its sample, this clonotype was seen many times. The chain joins TRBV4-3 to TRBJ1-4; unclear D gene. CDR3 length equals 14 residues. Per germline, CDR1 LGHNA and CDR2 YSLEER. Trimming took 3 bases from V and 8 from J, leaving 13 bases between them. The CDR3 here is CASSQTSFREKLFF. DNA for the CDR3: TGCGCCAGCAGCCAGACCTCTTTCCGGGAAAAACTGTTTTTT.